These 9 T cell receptor beta chains were all obtained from the same sample, sequenced in a study of T-cell reconstitution after alpha-beta-depleted transplantation in children. Preparation of the TCRbeta library involved a method that used unique molecular identifiers. TCRdb itself ran the PCR reads through MiXCR, one entry per CDR3 protein. The table lists roughly 340,000 distinct CDR3 sequences, around 15% of them singletons, with roughly two fifths in the top ten. This specimen consisted of PBMCs, mostly from graft donor cells, obtained 360 days after TCRalphabeta/CD19-depleted stem cell transplant. The receptors come from a male patient aged 2 to 10 who had a stem cell transplant for acute lymphoblastic leukemia, so the T cells may come from the graft donor.

The table lists this clonotype with a few counts. The chain carries TRBV9 and TRBJ2-4; D is possibly TRBD2 (6 bases). CDR1 and CDR2 (germline): SGDLS, YYNGEE. V lost 4 bases and J 2 bases, leaving 13 bases between the germline ends. This CDR3 has 15 amino acids. The CDR3 protein is CASSLEGLSKNIQYF. DNA for the CDR3: TGTGCCAGCAGCTTGGAGGGATTGTCCAAAAACATTCAGTACTTC.

This clonotype was seen repeatedly, ten times or more. The chain carries TRBV12-3 or TRBV12-4 and TRBJ1-6, with D hard to call. The V end lost 5 bases, the J end lost 11 bases, and 10 bases lay between the germline ends. The CDR3 is made up of 12 amino acids. The CDR3: CASSPTPTPLHF. Written as DNA, the CDR3 is TGTGCCAGCAGTCCAACTCCAACACCCCTCCACTTT.

CDR3 nucleotides: TGTGCCAGCAGCACAGCCTCAGGGGGCTTTCGGGAGACCCAGTACTTC. Translation: CASSTASGGFRETQYF. The rearrangement links TRBV13 to TRBJ2-5; 8 bases are shared with TRBD1. CDR3 length equals 16 residues. V was clipped by 5 bases and J by 5 bases; unmatched bases: 13. The germline gives CDR1 PRHDT, CDR2 FYEKMQ (reference sequence).

The V gene is TRBV3-1, the J gene TRBJ2-2, with 7 nucleotides matching TRBD2. CDR3 size: 19 residues. Germline V CDR1 and CDR2: LGHDT, YNNKEL (reference sequence). Trimming removed 2 bases from V and 3 bases from J; junction bases left unmatched: 15. In DNA form, the CDR3 reads TGTGCCAGCAGCCAAAGGGGTCCGGTATCCGGGAGGTACACCGGGGAGCTGTTTTTT. This encodes CASSQRGPVSGRYTGELFF.

This clonotype showed up just a few times. The genes are TRBV20-1 and TRBJ2-7; 10 bases are a match to TRBD2. CDR1 is DFQATT and CDR2 is SNEGSKA in the germline V gene (reference sequence). With 3 bases clipped from V and 0 bases from J, the junction kept 5 bases outside the gene matches. This CDR3 has 15 amino acids. The CDR3 region is CSASVAGGASYEQYF. As DNA, the CDR3 is TGCAGTGCTAGTGTAGCGGGAGGAGCCTCCTACGAGCAGTACTTC.

This clonotype was seen many times. V and J are TRBV5-6 and TRBJ2-3, with D tentatively TRBD1 or TRBD2 (5 bases each). Germline V gene lookup returns CDR1 SGHDT and CDR2 YYEEEE. The CDR3 is 13 residues long. Trimming took 4 bases from V and 6 from J, leaving 12 bases between them. The CDR3 reads CASSRDLFDTQYF. As DNA, the CDR3 is TGTGCCAGCAGCCGGGACCTGTTCGATACGCAGTATTTT.

The V call is TRBV29-1, the J call TRBJ1-1, with 7 bases identical to TRBD1. V shed 5 bases, J shed 5 bases, and the junction held 5 bases outside the gene matches. Per germline, CDR1 SQVTM and CDR2 ANQGSEA. The CDR3 extends over 12 amino acids. CDR3 DNA: TGCAGCGTTCGACAGGGCGGGACTGAAGCTTTCTTT. It yields the protein CSVRQGGTEAFF. The variable domain in full, with the rest retrieved from reference TRBV29-1 and TRBJ1-1, is SAVISQKPSRDICQRGTSLTIQCQVDSQVTMMFWYRQQPGQSLTLIATANQGSEATYESGFVIDKFPISRPNLTFSTLTVSNMSPEDSSIYLCSVRQGGTEAFFGQGTRLTVV.

This rearrangement joins TRBV6-5 to TRBJ1-4, with D tentatively TRBD1 (6 bases). The CDR3 runs to 16 residues. Trimming stripped 2 bases from V and 8 bases from J, with 18 bases between. Germline assignment: CDR1 MNHEY and CDR2 SVGAGI. The CDR3: CASSYIVGQGSEKLFF. CDR3 nucleotides: TGTGCCAGCAGTTACATTGTGGGGCAGGGGAGCGAAAAACTGTTTTTT.

The table lists this clonotype with many counts. J is TRBJ2-1 and V is TRBV12-3 or TRBV12-4; TRBD1 matches at 8 bases. The ends lost 3 bases at V and 8 bases at J; junction bases unmatched: 12. The CDR3 runs to 16 residues. The CDR3 region is CASSFHLGQGKYEQFF. CDR3 sequence (DNA): TGTGCCAGCAGTTTTCATTTAGGACAGGGCAAATATGAGCAGTTCTTC.